This T cell receptor (beta chain) is from a study of monozygotic twins with inflammatory bowel disease (dated by TCRdb to between 2017 and 2020). At the level of the whole study: In total, roughly 28 monozygotic twin pairs made up the full study: 19 Danish pairs, all IBD-discordant, plus nine German pairs, of which four were IBD-concordant and five were IBD-discordant. The search for disease-associated traits relied mainly on comparing, within discordant pairs, IBD patients with their genetically identical healthy co-twins. Each individual had, on average, about 151 000 unique TCRalpha sequences and 181 000 unique TCRbeta sequences available for analysis.

Library method: 5' RACE. For each TCR library, around 3,500 ng of total RNA was used. For each sample, cDNA was synthesized in eight separate reactions using SMARTScribe reverse transcriptase. During cDNA synthesis, template switching was used to introduce unique molecular identifiers that contained a 6-nucleotide sample barcode. Amplification of TCRalpha and TCRbeta cDNA involved two nested PCRs of 16 and 9 cycles, and each PCR was followed by bead purification. Before amplification, the cDNA was both treated with uracil DNA-glycosylase and purified with the QIAquick PCR purification kit. The second PCR was the step at which Illumina TruSeq-compatible adapters and sample-specific barcodes were added. TapeStation and Qubit were used to check library quality and concentration, and about 5.2 ng of each library went into the pool. The pooled libraries were sequenced with 2 x 100 bp reads and custom sequencing primers on an Illumina HiSeq2500 single-index Rapid Run. In the original analysis: MiGEC version 1.2.6 was used for UMI-based consensus assembly to correct PCR and sequencing errors. MiXCR version 2.1.1 was used for V(D)J alignment, clonotype assembly and CDR3 extraction. To normalise gene usage, clonotype sharing and MAIT/NKT TCR abundance, the top 1000, 10 000 and 20 000 clonotypes in each sample were analysed. Diversity was computed as the inverse Simpson index with the vegan R package after downsampling to 27 000 UMIs. Paired Mann-Whitney U tests were applied to discordant twin pairs, with Benjamini-Hochberg correction for multiple testing. The reads were reprocessed in TCRdb, with one entry per CDR3 protein sequence and no accompanying DNA. The V and J calls here are based on TCRdb, not the publication. The sample's table covers 300,000 to 400,000 distinct CDR3 sequences. Clones ranked in the top ten supply 2.5% to 3% of the sample.

The CDR3 sequence holds 14 residues, the cysteine and phenylalanine included. This entry has no DNA. Taken from the germline V gene, the CDR1 and CDR2 loops are SQVTM and ANQGSEA. Note on this clonotype: What this receptor recognizes is not known.

From each donor, a roughly 2.5 ml peripheral blood sample was collected into PAXgene tubes and stored at -80 degrees C. Without T cell sorting, total RNA was isolated from whole blood using the PAXgene blood miRNA kit on an automated QIAcube. Peripheral blood from monozygotic twin pairs who were concordant or discordant for inflammatory bowel disease underwent deep TCRalpha and TCRbeta repertoire profiling using unique molecular barcoding. Smoking habits were recorded for all twin pairs, with individuals classified as current, former or never smokers. Results the study describes overall, beyond this receptor: IBD patients shared fewer clonotypes with other individuals than healthy twins did, most markedly in patients showing signs of disease activity. No single strong signal or clonotype linked to IBD turned up in the results, so the idea that one exists was not supported. The analysis was unable to tell different T cell subtypes apart. TCRbeta repertoire diversity, by inverse Simpson index, was decreased in IBD patients compared with their healthy co-twins. Differing immunosuppressive treatments among patients may have added background noise and inter-individual variability to the repertoires. Repertoire similarity did not differ between concordant and discordant twins, which could be due to limited statistical power.

The chain employs TRBV29-1 and TRBJ1-2. Material: blood. The sequence was obtained from a human donor with ulcerative colitis or Crohn's disease, or a healthy co-twin of an affected twin (not recorded which). The CDR3 protein is CSVAGSLTTYGYTF. The CDR3 plus the reference TRBV29-1 and TRBJ1-2 genes for the other parts give the full variable domain: SAVISQKPSRDICQRGTSLTIQCQVDSQVTMMFWYRQQPGQSLTLIATANQGSEATYESGFVIDKFPISRPNLTFSTLTVSNMSPEDSSIYLCSVAGSLTTYGYTFGSGTRLTVV.